This T cell receptor beta chain appears in the sequencing data of a study of blood T cell repertoires in COVID-19. Looking at the study overall: From T cells, B-cell-depleted T cells, or PBMCs came the material, which was cDNA or gDNA.

This clone was seen only a few times. CDR3 length: 15 amino acids. CDR1 is LNHDA, CDR2 SQIVND, per germline (reference sequence). Between the trimmed V and J ends, which lost 4 bases and 2 bases, there was a span of 15 bases. Original methodology: Estimation of nucleated cell counts relied on the amplification of reference gene primers. Using immunoSEQ multiplex PCR, the repertoire was profiled, and TCRdb retains in-frame clones only, with some absent. V, J and clone size were drawn from that table, and D and trimming were deduced from the DNA. The repertoire has approximately 350,000 clones, 70% to 90% of them found once; the top ten carry 1.2%.

The chain recombines TRBV19 with TRBJ2-7, with D maybe TRBD1 (6 bases). The TCR originated in a man in his forties with acute or convalescent COVID-19. The sample consisted of peripheral blood. The CDR3, as DNA: TGTGCCAGTAGTAAGGGGAGACAGGTCCCCTACGAGCAGTACTTC. Translation: CASSKGRQVPYEQYF.